This T cell receptor beta chain was observed in a study of OX40 agonist ivuxolimab in advanced cancers. Profiled with immunoSEQ multiplex PCR; TCRdb holds only in-frame clones, not every one. The sample lists more than 95,000 clones; 85% to 95% were seen once. Germline CDR1 reads SGDLS; CDR2 reads YYNGEE. The CDR3 covers 16 residues. V lost 0 bases to trimming and J lost 8 bases; unmatched junction nucleotides: 10. The origin of this receptor is an adult with an advanced solid tumor such as melanoma, head and neck, liver or kidney cancer. Here the sequenced sample was CD4+ or CD8+ T cells sorted from blood, taken in a trial of the OX40 agonist ivuxolimab. V gene TRBV9 combines with J gene TRBJ1-4; 7 bases fit TRBD1. In DNA, the CDR3 is TGTGCCAGCAGCGTAGCCCATGGGACAGAGGAAGAAAAACTGTTTTTT. It translates to CASSVAHGTEEEKLFF.